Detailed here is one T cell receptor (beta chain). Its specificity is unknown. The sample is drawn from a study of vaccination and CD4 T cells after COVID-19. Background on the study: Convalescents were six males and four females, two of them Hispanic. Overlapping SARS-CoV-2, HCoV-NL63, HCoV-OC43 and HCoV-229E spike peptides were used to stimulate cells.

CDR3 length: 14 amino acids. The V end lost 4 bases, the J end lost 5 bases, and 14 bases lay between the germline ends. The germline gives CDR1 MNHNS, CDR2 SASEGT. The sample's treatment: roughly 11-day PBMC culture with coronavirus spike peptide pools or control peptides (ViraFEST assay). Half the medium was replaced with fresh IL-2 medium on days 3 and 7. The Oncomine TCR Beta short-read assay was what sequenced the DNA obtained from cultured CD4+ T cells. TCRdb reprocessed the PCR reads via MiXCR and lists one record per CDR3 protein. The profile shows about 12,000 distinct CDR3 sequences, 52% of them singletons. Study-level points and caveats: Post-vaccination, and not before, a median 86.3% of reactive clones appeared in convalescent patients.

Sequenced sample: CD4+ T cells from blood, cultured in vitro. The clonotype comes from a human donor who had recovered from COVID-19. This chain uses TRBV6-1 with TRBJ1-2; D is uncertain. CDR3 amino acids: CASSGETAGYGYTF. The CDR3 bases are TGTGCCAGCAGTGGAGAGACGGCGGGGTATGGCTACACCTTC.